Below are 28 T cell receptor beta chains sequenced from a single sample in a study of T cells in Graves' hyperthyroidism and ophthalmopathy. TCR beta CDR3 regions were amplified from RNA. The HTBI set primed first-round TCR CDR3 RT-PCR. From the multiplex PCR reads, TCRdb called clonotypes with MiXCR, one entry per CDR3 protein. The repertoire includes some 350,000 distinct CDR3 sequences, around 15% of them detected once, and around 20% sits in the top ten. The sample consisted of blood. The receptors here all came from a woman in her sixties with Graves' ophthalmopathy.

In its sample, this clonotype was seen many times. The chain combines TRBV2 with TRBJ1-5, with a tentative D call TRBD1 (6 bases). CDR1 and CDR2 (germline): SNHLY, FYNNEI. The CDR3 sequence is 13 residues long. The V and J ends lost 6 bases and 6 bases respectively, with 12 bases between them. CDR3 residues: CASRSDRSQPQHF. DNA for the CDR3: TGTGCCAGCAGATCGGACAGAAGTCAGCCCCAGCATTTT.

This clonotype showed up just a few times. The V and J genes are TRBV5-1 and TRBJ2-5; D gene uncertain. In germline, CDR1 is SGHRS, CDR2 YFSETQ. V was shortened by 1 base and J by 1 base, with 14 bases between the two germline ends. This CDR3 spans 16 amino acids. CDR3 DNA: TGCGCCAGCAGCTTGACGGCGTTAGCTGGCCAAGAGACCCAGTACTTC. This encodes CASSLTALAGQETQYF.

There are many counts of this clonotype. The chain joins TRBV6-1 to TRBJ2-7, with D perhaps TRBD2 (6 bases). The CDR3 totals 17 residues. CDR1 MNHNS and CDR2 SASEGT come from the germline V gene. V lost 5 bases and J 0 bases, leaving 20 bases between the germline ends. The CDR3: CASSPFRLAFFSYEQYF. In DNA form, the CDR3 reads TGTGCCAGCAGTCCCTTCAGGCTAGCGTTTTTCTCCTACGAGCAGTACTTC.

This clonotype has a count of ten or more. This sequence joins TRBV6-6 and TRBJ2-3; maybe TRBD2 (5 bases). The V and J ends lost 2 bases and 6 bases respectively, with 9 bases between them. This CDR3 comprises 13 residues. Germline V gene sequence: CDR1 MNHNY, CDR2 SVGAGI (reference sequence). CDR3 amino acids: CASSYRPGDTQYF. Here the CDR3 DNA reads TGTGCCAGCAGTTACCGTCCGGGGGATACGCAGTATTTT.

The table lists this clonotype with a few counts. This chain uses TRBV28 with TRBJ2-3; TRBD2 might be the D (6 bases). Deletions cut 2 bases from V and 6 bases from J, with 12 bases between. Germline V gene lookup returns CDR1 MDHEN and CDR2 SYDVKM. The CDR3 is 14 residues long. This CDR3 reads CASSLVRREDTQYF. The CDR3 nucleotides read TGTGCCAGCAGTTTAGTTCGCCGGGAGGATACGCAGTATTTT.

This clonotype occurred many times. The chain couples TRBV6-1 to TRBJ1-4; TRBD1 aligns across 7 bases. The germline CDR1 and CDR2 sequences are MNHNS and SASEGT. V was pared by 4 bases and J by 8 bases, with 7 bases of the junction left unmatched. This CDR3 has 14 amino acids. CDR3 nucleotide sequence: TGTGCCAGCAGTGGCGGACAGGCGACCGAAAAACTGTTTTTT. Residues: CASSGGQATEKLFF.

This clonotype was recorded at least ten times. The V gene is TRBV20-1, the J gene TRBJ2-3, with TRBD2 matching over 9 bases. Germline V CDR1 and CDR2: DFQATT, SNEGSKA (reference sequence). The V segment lost 0 bases and the J segment 1 base; nucleotides outside the gene matches: 17. The CDR3 consists of 20 residues. The CDR3 loop is CSARDQEPIRTSARTDTQYF. CDR3 bases: TGCAGTGCTAGAGATCAAGAACCGATCCGGACTAGCGCCCGCACAGATACGCAGTATTTT.

The V gene is TRBV6-9, the J gene TRBJ2-7; D is unclear. This CDR3 spans 14 amino acids. With 2 bases removed from V and 1 base from J, the gap between germline ends came to 9 bases. Per the germline V gene, CDR1 is MNHGY and CDR2 is SVAAGI. As DNA, the CDR3 is TGTGCCAGCAGTTATGATGCGGCTTCCTACGAGCAGTACTTC. This translates into CASSYDAASYEQYF.

This clonotype was picked up a small number of times. This chain uses TRBV19 with TRBJ2-2; D is ambiguous. Deletions cut 0 bases from V and 4 bases from J, with 12 bases between. This CDR3 contains 16 residues. Germline-derived CDR1 and CDR2 are LNHDA and SQIVND (reference sequence). CDR3 coding DNA: TGTGCCAGTAGTATAGATGCAGTATCGGGCACCGGGGAGCTGTTTTTT. It specifies CASSIDAVSGTGELFF.

Concerning this clonotype itself: A much larger clone is a single base away; this may be a read error. V gene TRBV5-1 combines with J gene TRBJ1-1; D may be TRBD1 (5 bases). The V and J ends lost 2 bases and 3 bases respectively, with 14 bases between them. The CDR3 covers 15 residues. Per germline, CDR1 SGHRS and CDR2 YFSETQ. The CDR3 coding sequence is TGCGCCAGCAGCTTCCAGGGAAAAGGGGACACTGAAGCTTTCTTT. Its translation is CASSFQGKGDTEAFF.

The chain has TRBV10-3 and TRBJ1-5; 11 bases are a match to TRBD1. This CDR3 comprises 19 residues. J gave up 0 bases and V 3 bases, and 10 bases lay outside the gene matches. Germline CDR1 reads ENHRY; CDR2 reads SYGVKD. CDR3 residues: CAISERGGQGVYSNQPQHF. CDR3 nucleotides: TGTGCCATCAGTGAAAGGGGGGGACAGGGGGTTTATAGCAATCAGCCCCAGCATTTT.

About this clonotype itself: Sequence at one end of the junction differs from germline and may be a read error. The chain uses TRBV6-1 and TRBJ1-1; D possibly corresponds to TRBD1 (6 bases). This CDR3 is 14 amino acids long. Germline lookup yields CDR1 MNHNS and CDR2 SASEGT. CDR3 bases: TGTGCCAGCAGCCCGACAGGAGGGTACACTGGAGCTTTCTTT. This codes for CASSPTGGYTGAFF.

The sample holds a few counts of this clonotype. The chain is built from TRBV5-1 and TRBJ1-1, with 7 bases that match TRBD1. Per germline, CDR1 SGHRS and CDR2 YFSETQ. The V and J ends lost 0 bases and 5 bases, in that order; junction bases with no gene match: 7. The CDR3 consists of 15 residues. CDR3 sequence (DNA): TGCGCCAGCAGCTTGGCCACGGACAGGAGAACTGAAGCTTTCTTT. As protein: CASSLATDRRTEAFF.

This clonotype was seen repeatedly, ten times or more. The chain combines TRBV7-9 with TRBJ2-7; 8 bases are shared with TRBD2. V trimming: 6 bases; J trimming: 5 bases; junction bases outside the gene matches: 6. The length of the CDR3 is 13 residues. Germline CDR1 SEHNR, CDR2 FQNEAQ (reference sequence). The CDR3 bases are TGTGCCAGCAGGCCCTCGGGAGGGGACGAGCAGTACTTC. It translates to CASRPSGGDEQYF. Supplemented by reference TRBV7-9 and TRBJ2-7, the full variable domain reads DTGVSQNPRHKITKRGQNVTFRCDPISEHNRLYWYRQTLGQGPEFLTYFQNEAQLEKSRLLSDRFSAERPKGSFSTLEIQRTEQGDSAMYLCASRPSGGDEQYFGPGTRLTVT.

This clonotype has a count of ten or more. V is TRBV3-1 and J is TRBJ2-1, with D perhaps matching TRBD1 (6 bases). The germline CDR1 and CDR2 sequences are LGHDT and YNNKEL (reference sequence). V lost 0 bases and J lost 12, with 9 bases in between. The CDR3 has 12 amino acids. CDR3 sequence: CASSQDETGQFF. The CDR3 nucleotides are TGTGCCAGCAGCCAAGATGAGACAGGGCAGTTCTTC.

This clonotype was found many times. The chain uses TRBV24-1 and TRBJ2-1; 9 bases map to TRBD2. From germline, CDR1 is KGHDR and CDR2 SFDVKD. The CDR3 consists of 18 residues. V shed 1 base and J 0 bases; nucleotides not matched to a gene: 6. The CDR3: CATSDFSRTSASYNEQFF. The CDR3 DNA is TGTGCCACCAGTGATTTCTCGCGGACTAGCGCCTCCTACAATGAGCAGTTCTTC.

This clonotype showed up many times. The chain links TRBV5-1 to TRBJ2-1; 10 bases are shared with TRBD2. This CDR3 region has 16 residues. V shed 0 bases and J 7 bases; nucleotides not matched to a gene: 7. Germline CDR1 is SGHRS and CDR2 is YFSETQ. The CDR3 DNA reads as TGCGCCAGCAGCTTGGGGGTGTCTAGCGGGAGAAATGAGCAGTTCTTC. This codes for CASSLGVSSGRNEQFF. Supplemented by reference TRBV5-1 and TRBJ2-1, the full variable domain reads KAGVTQTPRYLIKTRGQQVTLSCSPISGHRSVSWYQQTPGQGLQFLFEYFSETQRNKGNFPGRFSGRQFSNSRSEMNVSTLELGDSALYLCASSLGVSSGRNEQFFGPGTRLTVL.

This clonotype was seen a handful of times. The V gene is TRBV3-1, the J gene TRBJ2-3; 16 bases line up with TRBD2. The CDR3 has 18 amino acids. CDR1 LGHDT and CDR2 YNNKEL come from the germline V gene (reference sequence). J gave up 2 bases and V 4 bases, and 6 bases lay outside the gene matches. The CDR3 DNA sequence: TGTGCCAGCAGCCTTCAGGGACTAGCGGGAGGGGTCACAGATACGCAGTATTTT. Translating gives CASSLQGLAGGVTDTQYF.

This clonotype was detected many times. This chain connects TRBV12-3 or TRBV12-4 to TRBJ2-7; TRBD2 matches 11 bases. The CDR3 is 14 residues long. With 6 bases clipped from V and 0 bases from J, the junction kept 1 base outside the gene matches. The CDR3 DNA follows: TGTGCCAGCAGCCTAGCGGGAGGCTCCTACGAGCAGTACTTC. It translates to CASSLAGGSYEQYF.

About this clonotype itself: A far more abundant clone sits one base away, making this likely a read error. The rearrangement joins TRBV5-1 to TRBJ1-2; D not resolved. The CDR3 has 13 residues. The V gene's germline CDR1 is SGHRS and CDR2 YFSETQ. The CDR3 DNA reads TGCGCCAGCAGCTTGGACTCAAACTATGGCCACACCTTC. As protein: CASSLDSNYGHTF.

This clonotype appeared a few times. The V gene is TRBV20-1, the J gene TRBJ2-4; no reliable D call. Germline V lookup: CDR1 DFQATT, CDR2 SNEGSKA (reference sequence). The V end lost 4 bases, the J end lost 0 bases, and 7 bases lay between the germline ends. The CDR3 sequence is 13 residues long. In nucleotides, the CDR3 is TGCAGTGCTACGCGAATAGCCAAAAACATTCAGTACTTC. It codes for CSATRIAKNIQYF.

The chain joins TRBV5-1 to TRBJ2-5, with 7 bases fitting TRBD1. V dropped 3 bases and J dropped 3; count of bases not matched to a gene: 5. The CDR3 covers 14 residues. Looked up from germline, CDR1 is SGHRS and CDR2 is YFSETQ. This CDR3 reads CASSSTGIKETQYF. The CDR3 DNA reads TGCGCCAGCAGCTCGACAGGGATTAAAGAGACCCAGTACTTC.

This clonotype was counted many times. This chain uses TRBV28 with TRBJ1-2, with D maybe TRBD1 (6 bases). The ends were cut back, 2 bases at V and 2 bases at J, with 12 bases in the middle. The CDR3 totals 15 residues. Germline V lookup: CDR1 MDHEN, CDR2 SYDVKM. For the CDR3, the DNA is TGTGCCAGCAGTTTAGTCACAGGGAGGAACTATGGCTACACCTTC. It codes for CASSLVTGRNYGYTF.

This clonotype was seen at least ten times. The chain uses TRBV20-1 and TRBJ1-2; unclear D gene. The germline V gene has CDR1 DFQATT and CDR2 SNEGSKA (reference sequence). There are 12 residues in the CDR3. The ends were cut back, 6 bases at V and 5 bases at J, with 13 bases in the middle. The CDR3 here is CSATGDLYGYTF. The CDR3 nucleotides read TGCAGTGCAACTGGGGATTTGTATGGCTACACCTTC.

This clonotype was observed at least ten times. This sequence joins TRBV24-1 and TRBJ2-1; D gene ambiguous. This CDR3 is built from 13 residues. The germline V gene encodes CDR1 KGHDR and CDR2 SFDVKD. V was trimmed by 4 bases and J by 6 bases, leaving 9 bases between them. CDR3 DNA sequence: TGTGCCACCAGTGACCGGACGGCCAATGAGCAGTTCTTC. Protein product: CATSDRTANEQFF.

This clonotype has ten or more counts. DNA for the CDR3: TGTGCCAGCAGCCAAGTTAGCTCAGGGGGCGCTGGAAACACCATATATTTT. Amino acids: CASSQVSSGGAGNTIYF. V gene TRBV3-1 combines with J gene TRBJ1-3; 8 bases match TRBD1. Looked up from germline, CDR1 is LGHDT and CDR2 is YNNKEL (reference sequence). Unmatched junction bases numbered 7, after V lost 1 base and J lost 2 bases. There are 17 residues in the CDR3. The whole variable domain, remainder taken from reference TRBV3-1 and TRBJ1-3, is DTAVSQTPKYLVTQMGNDKSIKCEQNLGHDTMYWYKQDSKKFLKIMFSYNNKELIINETVPNRFSPKSPDKAHLNLHINSLELGDSAVYFCASSQVSSGGAGNTIYFGEGSWLTVV.

This clonotype has ten or more counts. The chain employs TRBV20-1 and TRBJ2-3; 9 bases line up with TRBD1. CDR1 is DFQATT and CDR2 is SNEGSKA in the germline V gene (reference sequence). CDR3 length: 17 residues. V shed 0 bases, J shed 3 bases, and the junction held 10 bases outside the gene matches. CDR3 DNA: TGCAGTGCTAGAGATCCCGGACAGGGGATGGGTACAGATACGCAGTATTTT. The encoded protein is CSARDPGQGMGTDTQYF.

This clonotype was observed many times. CDR3 sequence reads: CASSLIGMNTGELFF. For the CDR3, the DNA is TGTGCCAGCAGTCTCATCGGGATGAACACCGGGGAGCTGTTTTTT. The V call is TRBV28, the J call TRBJ2-2; the D gene is possibly TRBD2 (5 bases). CDR3 length: 15 residues. V was clipped by 5 bases and J by 1 base, with 11 bases between them. Germline CDR1 is MDHEN and CDR2 is SYDVKM.